These 30 T cell receptor beta chains were sequenced from one sample in a study of quantifying T cell responses using KT2 cells. Study-wide context: RNA was reverse transcribed with TCR alpha and beta constant-region primers.

The cDNA 3' end received a ligated oligonucleotide with a UMI. An equimolar mix of RC1.1 and RC1.2 primed the beta chain across TRBC1 and TRBC2. TCRdb re-called the UMI-ligation and nested PCR reads through MiXCR, storing one row per CDR3 protein. The repertoire holds around 50,000 distinct CDR3 sequences, roughly 11% seen once, with about 10% in the top ten. The sequenced material came from PBMCs spiked with cells of the T cell clone KT2. These receptors originate from a human donor.

This clonotype was detected a few times. The chain employs TRBV15 and TRBJ2-3; tentative D call: TRBD2 (6 bases). The CDR3 has 18 residues. Trimming cost V 2 bases and J 3 bases, with 21 bases left between them. CDR1 LNHNV and CDR2 YYDKDF come from the germline V gene (reference sequence). The CDR3: CATSRSGGGSGLTDTQYF. CDR3 DNA: TGTGCCACCAGCAGATCCGGCGGAGGTAGCGGCCTGACAGATACGCAGTATTTT.

This clonotype was observed many times. The rearrangement links TRBV7-9 to TRBJ2-1; 13 bases align to TRBD2. This CDR3 spans 15 amino acids. Unmatched junction bases numbered 6, after V lost 5 bases and J lost 8 bases. The germline V gene has CDR1 SEHNR and CDR2 FQNEAQ (reference sequence). CDR3 coding DNA: TGTGCCAGCAGCCTACTAGCGGGAGGGCCGCATGAGCAGTTCTTC. This codes for CASSLLAGGPHEQFF.

This clonotype was seen a few times. The CDR3 nucleotides read TGTGCCAGCAGTTCTGGCCCGATTAGCTCCTACGAGCAGTACTTC. This codes for CASSSGPISSYEQYF. The chain is built from TRBV28 and TRBJ2-7, with D uncertain. This CDR3 is built from 15 residues. Trimming removed 4 bases from V and 0 bases from J, with 13 bases in between. CDR1 and CDR2 from the germline V gene are MDHEN and SYDVKM.

This clonotype is a singleton in its sample. This chain joins TRBV19 and TRBJ2-4; 13 bases are a match to TRBD2. The CDR3 covers 14 residues. V trimming: 9 bases; J trimming: 6 bases; junction bases outside the gene matches: 5. Germline CDR1 is LNHDA and CDR2 is SQIVND (reference sequence). Written as DNA, the CDR3 is TGTGCCAGCGCCGGGACTAGCGGGATAAACATTCAGTACTTC. Its protein is CASAGTSGINIQYF.

This clonotype occurred a few times. The chain is built from TRBV14 and TRBJ1-5; no definite D call. The CDR3 has 13 amino acids. CDR1 and CDR2 (germline): SGHDN, FVKESK. V was trimmed by 4 bases and J by 0 bases, leaving 4 bases between them. CDR3 nucleotide sequence: TGTGCCAGCAGCCGCGATAGCAATCAGCCCCAGCATTTT. This codes for CASSRDSNQPQHF.

This clonotype was counted at least ten times. The rearrangement joins TRBV20-1 to TRBJ2-5; no clear D gene. CDR1 and CDR2 (germline): DFQATT, SNEGSKA (reference sequence). V gave up 0 bases and J gave up 7 bases, with 6 bases separating them. CDR3 length: 11 amino acids. CDR3 loop: CSAREVGTQYF. In nucleotides, the CDR3 is TGCAGTGCTAGAGAAGTCGGGACCCAGTACTTC.

The V call is TRBV7-9, the J call TRBJ1-1; 8 bases align to TRBD1. Germline V gene data show CDR1 as SEHNR and CDR2 as FQNEAQ (reference sequence). V dropped 5 bases and J dropped 1; count of bases not matched to a gene: 9. The CDR3 loop spans 16 amino acids. CDR3 bases: TGTGCCAGCAGCCCCGGCTTAGACAGGGGGAACACTGAAGCTTTCTTT. Protein product: CASSPGLDRGNTEAFF.

This clonotype was picked up a small number of times. The chain combines TRBV20-1 with TRBJ2-3; possible D gene TRBD2, 6 bases. The V end was cut by 8 bases, the J end by 0 bases, with 12 bases between. From germline, CDR1 is DFQATT and CDR2 SNEGSKA (reference sequence). CDR3 size: 13 residues. In DNA, the CDR3 is TGCAGTCGCACGGGGGTGAGCACAGATACGCAGTATTTT. The encoded protein is CSRTGVSTDTQYF.

This clonotype came up many times. The chain is built from TRBV6-5 and TRBJ1-5, with TRBD1 identical over 11 bases. CDR1 is MNHEY, CDR2 SVGAGI, per germline. The CDR3 loop spans 13 amino acids. The V segment lost 8 bases and the J segment 5 bases; nucleotides outside the gene matches: 2. As DNA, the CDR3 is TGTGCCAGCGGGACAGGGGGTTATCAGCCCCAGCATTTT. Encoded protein: CASGTGGYQPQHF.

The rearrangement uses TRBV27 and TRBJ1-3, with TRBD1 matching 7 bases. J was trimmed by 0 bases and V by 5 bases; bases with no gene match: 10. The CDR3 is 17 residues long. Looked up from germline, CDR1 is MNHEY and CDR2 is SMNVEV (reference sequence). CDR3 residues: CASSPAPGQLSGNTIYF. The CDR3, as DNA: TGTGCCAGCAGTCCGGCCCCGGGACAGCTCTCTGGAAACACCATATATTTT.

This clonotype came up a few times. The CDR3 is CSARLGTAQYF. The CDR3 DNA reads TGCAGTGCTAGACTAGGAACGGCCCAGTACTTC. V usage is TRBV20-1 and J usage is TRBJ2-5; D unresolved. Trimming took 2 bases from V and 9 from J, leaving 10 bases between them. Germline V gene lookup returns CDR1 DFQATT and CDR2 SNEGSKA (reference sequence). The length of the CDR3 is 11 residues.

The table lists this clonotype with a few counts. The gene calls are TRBV12-3 or TRBV12-4 and TRBJ2-3; D call uncertain. Trimming stripped 3 bases from V and 1 base from J, with 5 bases between. This CDR3 has 13 residues. The CDR3 protein is CASSFSRTDTQYF. CDR3 sequence (DNA): TGTGCCAGCAGTTTTAGCCGCACAGATACGCAGTATTTT.

The chain couples TRBV24-1 to TRBJ1-1; a possible D gene is TRBD1 (5 bases). Trimming took off 6 bases at V and 1 base at J, with 14 bases between the two ends. CDR3 length: 15 amino acids. Germline V CDR1 and CDR2: KGHDR, SFDVKD. The CDR3 reads CATSHGGSPNTEAFF. The CDR3 region has the DNA TGTGCCACCAGTCATGGGGGATCCCCGAACACTGAAGCTTTCTTT.

The chain combines TRBV7-2 with TRBJ1-1; D gene uncertain. Germline V gene lookup returns CDR1 SGHTA and CDR2 FQGNSA. V was cut by 1 base and J by 0 bases, with 3 bases left in between. The CDR3 totals 13 residues. This CDR3 is CASSLDMNTEAFF. CDR3 nucleotides: TGTGCCAGCAGCTTAGATATGAACACTGAAGCTTTCTTT.

The table lists this clonotype with a few counts. This chain links TRBV6-5 with TRBJ2-7; D perhaps matches TRBD2 (6 bases). The CDR3 contains 14 residues. V lost 5 bases to trimming and J lost 6 bases, with 17 bases between them. The germline V gene encodes CDR1 MNHEY and CDR2 SVGAGI. This CDR3 reads CASSRTARGSEQYF. The DNA for the CDR3 is TGTGCCAGCAGTCGGACCGCTCGGGGGAGCGAGCAGTACTTC.

In DNA form, the CDR3 reads TGTGCCAGCAGCTACCGGGTCCAAGAGACCCAGTACTTC. Its translation is CASSYRVQETQYF. The chain carries TRBV7-2 and TRBJ2-5; D not resolved. The CDR3 consists of 13 residues. The V end was cut by 4 bases, the J end by 1 base, with 7 bases between. Germline loops: CDR1 SGHTA, CDR2 FQGNSA. The full variable domain, completed using reference TRBV7-2 and TRBJ2-5, is GAGVSQSPSNKVTEKGKDVELRCDPISGHTALYWYRQSLGQGLEFLIYFQGNSAPDKSGLPSDRFSAERTGGSVSTLTIQRTQQEDSAVYLCASSYRVQETQYFGPGTRLLVL.

This clonotype was recorded many times. The J gene is TRBJ1-1, the V gene TRBV2, with 7 bases lining up with TRBD1. V was clipped by 11 bases and J by 2 bases; unmatched bases: 11. In germline, CDR1 is SNHLY, CDR2 FYNNEI. CDR3 length: 14 amino acids. The CDR3 region is CAGLPNRGNTEAFF. The CDR3 bases are TGTGCCGGCCTACCTAACAGGGGAAACACTGAAGCTTTCTTT.

The chain recombines TRBV25-1 with TRBJ1-4; 8 positions match TRBD1. The CDR3 is 11 amino acids. V lost 4 bases to trimming and J lost 14 bases; unmatched junction nucleotides: 3. Per germline, CDR1 MGHDK and CDR2 SYGVNS. For the CDR3, the DNA is TGTGCCAGCAGTGCGGACAGGGCTCTGTTTTTT. Protein sequence: CASSADRALFF.

This clonotype was observed at least ten times. This chain uses TRBV29-1 with TRBJ2-2, with 7 nucleotides matching TRBD2. The length of the CDR3 is 14 residues. The V gene's germline CDR1 is SQVTM and CDR2 ANQGSEA. V trimming: 4 bases; J trimming: 1 base; junction bases outside the gene matches: 3. The CDR3 is CSVGPGGNTGELFF. Written as DNA, the CDR3 is TGCAGCGTTGGTCCGGGAGGGAACACCGGGGAGCTGTTTTTT.

In its sample, this clonotype was seen many times. The V call is TRBV7-3, the J call TRBJ2-4, with 8 positions matching TRBD1. Germline V gene sequence: CDR1 SGHTA, CDR2 FQGTGA. This CDR3 comprises 13 residues. V shed 2 bases, J shed 9 bases, and the junction held 3 bases outside the gene matches. Here the CDR3 reads CASSLEDRAIQYF. Written as DNA, the CDR3 is TGTGCCAGCAGCTTAGAGGACAGGGCCATTCAGTACTTC.

This clonotype was seen repeatedly, ten times or more. The chain is built from TRBV6-6 and TRBJ2-3, with D hard to call. V gave up 5 bases and J gave up 1 base, with 16 bases separating them. The CDR3 has 16 amino acids. The germline V gene has CDR1 MNHNY and CDR2 SVGAGI (reference sequence). The CDR3 coding sequence is TGTGCCAGCAGTCTTCGATCCGGGCCCCGCACAGATACGCAGTATTTT. Encoded protein: CASSLRSGPRTDTQYF.

The rearrangement joins TRBV12-3 or TRBV12-4 to TRBJ1-3, with no clear D. This CDR3 has 14 residues. V was cut by 3 bases and J by 0 bases, with 6 bases left in between. The CDR3 here is CASSFFSSGNTIYF. The CDR3 DNA sequence: TGTGCCAGCAGTTTCTTCAGCTCTGGAAACACCATATATTTT.

This clonotype was seen repeatedly, ten times or more. The rearrangement links TRBV20-1 to TRBJ2-4; either TRBD1 or TRBD2 may supply D (5 bases each). Per the germline V gene, CDR1 is DFQATT and CDR2 is SNEGSKA (reference sequence). This CDR3 is 18 amino acids long. Trimming cost V 1 base and J 1 base, with 20 bases left between them. CDR3 nucleotides: TGCAGTGCTAGAGTGAGGGTCGGGACGCCAGGGGCCAAAAACATTCAGTACTTC. Its translation is CSARVRVGTPGAKNIQYF.

This clonotype has a handful of counts. The J gene is TRBJ2-7, the V gene TRBV2, with D possibly matching TRBD2 (5 bases). Germline values: CDR1 SNHLY, CDR2 FYNNEI. The CDR3 has 15 amino acids. V lost 6 bases and J lost 7, with 22 bases in between. The CDR3 reads CASSTRVSSSGEQYF. The CDR3 region has the DNA TGTGCCAGCAGCACTAGGGTCAGCAGTTCGGGGGAGCAGTACTTC.

V is TRBV28 and J is TRBJ1-2, with TRBD1 as a possible D gene (5 bases). The V end was cut by 5 bases, the J end by 7 bases, with 17 bases between. The germline V gene encodes CDR1 MDHEN and CDR2 SYDVKM. The CDR3 consists of 14 residues. The CDR3 reads CASSHRNSQVGYTF. As DNA, the CDR3 is TGTGCCAGCAGTCACAGGAATAGTCAAGTTGGCTACACCTTC.

This clonotype was observed a few times. This chain connects TRBV11-2 to TRBJ1-3, with 11 bases that match TRBD1. From germline, CDR1 is SGHAT and CDR2 FQNNGV. The CDR3 contains 16 residues. V lost 3 bases, J lost 5 bases, and 6 bases stayed unmatched. CDR3 residues: CASSLGQGDSRNTIYF. DNA of the CDR3: TGTGCCAGCAGCTTGGGACAGGGGGATTCACGAAACACCATATATTTT.

Ten or more counts support this clonotype. This chain links TRBV20-1 with TRBJ2-2, with 11 bases aligning to TRBD2. J gave up 4 bases and V 6 bases, and 7 bases lay outside the gene matches. Germline CDR1 DFQATT, CDR2 SNEGSKA (reference sequence). This CDR3 region has 15 residues. The CDR3 region has the DNA TGCAGTGCCAGAACTAGCGGGAGACGCACCGGGGAGCTGTTTTTT. Residues: CSARTSGRRTGELFF.

The sample holds a few counts of this clonotype. The rearrangement joins TRBV29-1 to TRBJ1-2, with D maybe TRBD1 (6 bases). V lost 0 bases to trimming and J lost 8 bases, with 22 bases between them. The length of the CDR3 is 16 residues. Per the germline V gene, CDR1 is SQVTM and CDR2 is ANQGSEA. CDR3 bases: TGCAGCGTTGAAGATCCGAGGCGAGGGGGGCTTGGGGGCTACACCTTC. This encodes CSVEDPRRGGLGGYTF.

This clonotype was seen only a few times. The chain couples TRBV4-3 to TRBJ2-7; perhaps D is TRBD1 or TRBD2 (5 bases each). V was pared by 1 base and J by 5 bases, with 9 bases between. There are 13 residues in the CDR3. Germline V CDR1 and CDR2: LGHNA, YSLEER. CDR3 coding DNA: TGCGCCAGCAGCCAAGCCCGAGGGGACGAGCAGTACTTC. It encodes CASSQARGDEQYF.

The rearrangement joins TRBV10-3 to TRBJ2-3; 7 bases align to TRBD2. The J segment lost 2 bases and the V segment lost 2 bases, leaving 10 bases of the junction unmatched. Germline CDR1 reads ENHRY; CDR2 reads SYGVKD. CDR3 length equals 17 residues. CDR3 residues: CAISEVRLADLTDTQYF. CDR3 nucleotides: TGTGCCATCAGTGAGGTTCGCCTAGCGGACCTCACAGATACGCAGTATTTT.